This T cell receptor beta chain came from a study of T cells expressing NK-cell markers. TCRdb reanalyzed the 5' RACE reads and collapses them to one entry per CDR3 protein, without DNA. This repertoire includes approximately 380,000 distinct CDR3 sequences. The TCR sequence derives from a man aged 18 to 69 in good health. What was sequenced was blood T cells: a sorted CD56 or NKG2C T cell subset, CD4+ or CD8+ T cells, or bulk PBMC T cells (not recorded which).

CDR3 sequence reads: CSARIRQQSGYTF. This chain uses TRBV20-1 with TRBJ1-2; TCRdb names TRBD1, which stays unverified in the absence of DNA. The CDR3 length is 13 residues. Germline V gene lookup returns CDR1 DFQATT and CDR2 SNEGSKA (reference sequence).